This T cell receptor (beta chain) was identified in a study of T cell responses to AZD1222 COVID-19 vaccine. Study summary: Pooled in the analysis were second doses at about 4 or about 12 weeks. Study-level results: Without day 14 samples, only post-peak T cell repertoires were studied. Clonal diversity was possibly underestimated, and white British individuals and females predominated among donors. Across spike, vaccine-associated CD4 TCRs were found, dominant at 160-218 and 743-854.

This table comes from immunoSEQ multiplex PCR, and its TCRdb copy is limited to in-frame clones, with some not included. The sample has roughly 150,000 clones, 90% to 95% seen once. The CDR3 totals 17 residues. The germline V gene has CDR1 LNHDA and CDR2 SQIVND (reference sequence). Trimming took 1 base from V and 9 from J; bases not matched to a gene: 10. As to this clone: What it binds is unknown.

The TCR comes from an adult in good health. V gene TRBV19 combines with J gene TRBJ2-1, with TRBD2 matching 12 bases. The sequenced sample was peripheral blood, obtained on day 0 of AZD1222 vaccination. This CDR3 reads CASSIGASGRVRGEQFF. CDR3 DNA: TGTGCCAGTAGTATAGGGGCTAGCGGGAGGGTCCGTGGTGAGCAGTTCTTC. The entire variable domain, with the rest obtained from reference TRBV19 and TRBJ2-1, is as follows: DGGITQSPKYLFRKEGQNVTLSCEQNLNHDAMYWYRQDPGQGLRLIYYSQIVNDFQKGDIAEGYSVSREKKESFPLTVTSAQKNPTAFYLCASSIGASGRVRGEQFFGPGTRLTVL.